This T cell receptor (beta chain) was profiled in a study of OX40 agonist ivuxolimab in advanced cancers. Whole-study context: Three patients had partial responses: one hepatocellular carcinoma, two cutaneous melanoma.

Measured with immunoSEQ multiplex PCR; TCRdb has only the in-frame clones, and not every one. The data contain 60,000 to 65,000 clones, about 85% of them singletons. Trimming took off 7 bases at V and 0 bases at J, with 16 bases between the two ends. Per the germline V gene, CDR1 is MNHNS and CDR2 is SASEGT. The CDR3 runs 15 residues. V and J are TRBV6-1 and TRBJ2-7; TRBD2 might be the D (6 bases). Sample: CD4+ or CD8+ T cells sorted from blood, taken in a trial of the OX40 agonist ivuxolimab. This clonotype was obtained from an adult with an advanced solid tumor such as melanoma, head and neck, liver or kidney cancer. The CDR3 bases are TGTGCCAGCACTTTGGAGGGTAGGATCTCCTACGAGCAGTACTTC. It encodes CASTLEGRISYEQYF.